The 32 T cell receptor beta chains below were found in one sample sequenced in a study of technical replicates of blood from a few donors. Libraries were prepared by immunoSEQ multiplex PCR; TCRdb keeps only in-frame clonotypes and omits some of them. In the table there are roughly 93,000 clones, 95% of which are singletons. The sample comprised T cells isolated from PBMCs. The receptor set was obtained from a human donor in good health.

The V gene is TRBV2, the J gene TRBJ1-1; the D gene is possibly TRBD1 (5 bases). The CDR3 consists of 12 residues. Trimming removed 6 bases from V and 1 base from J, with 6 bases in between. Germline lookup yields CDR1 SNHLY and CDR2 FYNNEI. CDR3 nucleotide sequence: TGTGCCAGCAGAGGGGAGAACACTGAAGCTTTCTTT. As protein: CASRGENTEAFF.

J is TRBJ1-3 and V is TRBV10-1, with D unclear. Looked up from germline, CDR1 is WNHNN and CDR2 is SYGVQD (reference sequence). The V end was cut by 3 bases, the J end by 0 bases, with 6 bases between. The CDR3 sequence is 14 residues long. CDR3 DNA sequence: TGCGCCAGCAGTGAACGGAGCTCTGGAAACACCATATATTTT. Its translation: CASSERSSGNTIYF.

This clone turned up a few times. The chain combines TRBV30 with TRBJ1-5, with 8 bases lining up with TRBD1. Trimming cost V 6 bases and J 7 bases; bases outside gene matches: 5. Looked up from germline, CDR1 is GTSNPN and CDR2 is SVGIG (reference sequence). The CDR3 totals 12 residues. Written as DNA, the CDR3 is TGTGCCTGCGGACAGGGTAGACAGCCCCAGCATTTT. Translated: CACGQGRQPQHF.

This rearrangement joins TRBV18 to TRBJ2-1, with TRBD2 matching over 9 bases. The J segment lost 2 bases and the V segment lost 3 bases, leaving 5 bases of the junction unmatched. From germline, CDR1 is KGHSH and CDR2 LQKENI. The CDR3 is 16 residues long. CDR3 loop: CASSPYLAGTYNEQFF. The CDR3 DNA reads TGTGCCAGCTCACCGTACCTAGCGGGGACCTACAATGAGCAGTTCTTC.

V gene TRBV6-5 combines with J gene TRBJ1-2, with D possibly being TRBD1 (5 bases). Trimming pared 4 bases from V and 8 bases from J, leaving 14 bases between. The CDR3 is 13 residues long. Germline CDR1 and CDR2: MNHEY and SVGAGI. The CDR3 spells CASSLNPGNGYTF. DNA for the CDR3: TGTGCCAGCAGTTTAAACCCAGGGAACGGCTACACCTTC.

This chain links TRBV29-1 with TRBJ2-6; D is possibly TRBD1 (5 bases). This CDR3 has 13 residues. CDR1 and CDR2 from the germline V gene are SQVTM and ANQGSEA. The V end lost 4 bases, the J end lost 2 bases, and 6 bases lay between the germline ends. CDR3 loop: CSVGGPGANVLTF. CDR3 nucleotides: TGCAGCGTTGGGGGCCCTGGGGCCAACGTCCTGACTTTC.

The rearrangement joins TRBV6-1 to TRBJ2-7, with TRBD2 identical over 10 bases. The CDR3 loop spans 14 amino acids. CDR1 and CDR2 (germline): MNHNS, SASEGT. Trimming cost V 5 bases and J 6 bases; bases outside gene matches: 7. CDR3 nucleotides: TGTGCCAGCAGTATGAGCGGGGGGGCCCTCGAGCAGTACTTC. It yields the protein CASSMSGGALEQYF.

The chain is built from TRBV7-9 and TRBJ2-3, with TRBD2 matching 11 bases. Unmatched junction bases numbered 2, after V lost 5 bases and J lost 1 base. CDR3 length: 15 amino acids. The germline V gene has CDR1 SEHNR and CDR2 FQNEAQ (reference sequence). CDR3 amino acids: CASSQGLAGTDTQYF. In nucleotides, the CDR3 is TGTGCCAGCAGCCAGGGACTAGCGGGCACAGATACGCAGTATTTT.

The chain uses TRBV28 and TRBJ2-3; D might be TRBD2 (5 bases). Germline assignment: CDR1 MDHEN and CDR2 SYDVKM. This CDR3 is built from 12 residues. V was clipped by 5 bases and J by 6 bases, with 9 bases between them. In DNA form, the CDR3 reads TGTGCCAGCAGTCCCTGGGAGGATACGCAGTATTTT. Translating gives CASSPWEDTQYF.

V usage is TRBV4-1 and J usage is TRBJ2-2, with D unresolved. CDR1 and CDR2 (germline): MGHRA, YSYEKL. The CDR3 sequence is 16 residues long. The germline V and J ends were trimmed by 0 bases and 3 bases, with 11 bases remaining between them. The CDR3 reads CASSQDKNTHTGELFF. Here the CDR3 DNA reads TGCGCCAGCAGCCAAGATAAGAACACGCACACCGGGGAGCTGTTTTTT.

The chain couples TRBV5-1 to TRBJ2-1, with D hard to call. Trimming took 3 bases from V and 2 from J, leaving 9 bases between them. The CDR3 covers 14 residues. The V gene's germline CDR1 is SGHRS and CDR2 YFSETQ. CDR3 region: CASSSQVTYNEQFF. The CDR3, as DNA: TGCGCCAGCAGCTCCCAGGTGACCTACAATGAGCAGTTCTTC.

The chain combines TRBV15 with TRBJ2-5, with 9 bases lining up with TRBD1. The CDR3 runs 13 residues. The J segment lost 5 bases and the V segment lost 4 bases, leaving 2 bases of the junction unmatched. Germline assignment: CDR1 LNHNV and CDR2 YYDKDF (reference sequence). In DNA, the CDR3 is TGTGCCACCAGCACAGGACAGGGGGAGACCCAGTACTTC. Its translation: CATSTGQGETQYF.

V usage is TRBV4-1 and J usage is TRBJ1-6; D ambiguous. The CDR3 spans 15 residues. Trimming stripped 3 bases from V and 4 bases from J, with 10 bases between. CDR1 and CDR2 from the germline V gene are MGHRA and YSYEKL. DNA of the CDR3: TGCGCCAGCAGCCAGGAGCTACGGTATAATTCACCCCTCCACTTT. It specifies CASSQELRYNSPLHF.

The chain combines TRBV28 with TRBJ2-7, with 7 bases identical to TRBD1. The CDR3 has 18 amino acids. Germline lookup yields CDR1 MDHEN and CDR2 SYDVKM. V lost 3 bases and J lost 3; bases outside the gene matches: 17. CDR3 loop: CASSFRGQTGLKGYEQYF. The DNA for the CDR3 is TGTGCCAGCAGTTTTCGGGGACAGACCGGATTAAAAGGCTACGAGCAGTACTTC. The full variable domain, in which reference TRBV28 and TRBJ2-7 provide the parts outside the CDR3, is DVKVTQSSRYLVKRTGEKVFLECVQDMDHENMFWYRQDPGLGLRLIYFSYDVKMKEKGDIPEGYSVSREKKERFSLILESASTNQTSMYLCASSFRGQTGLKGYEQYFGPGTRLTVT.

The chain uses TRBV11-1 and TRBJ2-7; 7 bases map to TRBD2. V was pared by 5 bases and J by 5 bases, with 6 bases of the junction left unmatched. Germline assignment: CDR1 SGHAT and CDR2 FQDESV (reference sequence). This CDR3 has 13 amino acids. CDR3 residues: CASSPWGGNEQYF. The CDR3 DNA follows: TGTGCCAGCAGCCCATGGGGGGGGAACGAGCAGTACTTC.

Turning to this clone: Additional DNA sequences in this sample encode the identical CDR3. This chain connects TRBV27 to TRBJ1-1; D is possibly TRBD1 (5 bases). CDR1 is MNHEY, CDR2 SMNVEV, per germline (reference sequence). The length of the CDR3 is 13 residues. The ends were cut back, 2 bases at V and 1 base at J, with 5 bases in the middle. The CDR3 bases are TGTGCCAGCAGTTTACAGGGGAACACTGAAGCTTTCTTT. Translating it yields CASSLQGNTEAFF.

The J gene is TRBJ1-1, the V gene TRBV6-5; a weak D match, TRBD1 (5 bases). The germline gives CDR1 MNHEY, CDR2 SVGAGI. This CDR3 has 13 amino acids. V gave up 2 bases and J gave up 1 base, with 5 bases separating them. This chain's CDR3 is CASSYTGNTEAFF. CDR3 in DNA: TGTGCCAGCAGTTACACAGGGAACACTGAAGCTTTCTTT.

The chain combines TRBV21-1 with TRBJ2-5; the D call TRBD2 from the table was never checked on the DNA. TRBV21-1 is flagged as a pseudogene. There are 12 residues in the CDR3. The DNA of the CDR3 is TGTGCCAGCAGCAAAGCTTTATCCGCCCAGTACTTC. Its protein product is CASSKALSAQYF.

The rearrangement joins TRBV19 to TRBJ1-1; the match to TRBD1 covers 10 bases. This CDR3 is 14 amino acids long. Germline V gene sequence: CDR1 LNHDA, CDR2 SQIVND (reference sequence). V shed 3 bases and J 6 bases; nucleotides not matched to a gene: 4. CDR3 sequence: CASSIRQGAAEAFF. The CDR3 region has the DNA TGTGCCAGTAGTATCAGACAGGGGGCGGCTGAAGCTTTCTTT.

The rearrangement joins TRBV6-5 to TRBJ1-2; D perhaps matches TRBD1 (6 bases). The germline CDR1 and CDR2 sequences are MNHEY and SVGAGI. The CDR3 is made up of 14 amino acids. Trimming left V 6 bases short and J 4 bases short, with 15 bases between. The CDR3 nucleotides are TGTGCCAGCAGAAACGACAGGCCTCCCTATGGCTACACCTTC. It is translated as CASRNDRPPYGYTF.

This chain uses TRBV28 with TRBJ2-1; TRBD1 aligns across 8 bases. CDR3 length: 12 residues. V gave up 10 bases and J gave up 7 bases; unmatched junction bases: 6. Germline-derived CDR1 and CDR2 are MDHEN and SYDVKM. The CDR3 DNA is TGTGCCATCTGGACAGGGCATAATGAGCAGTTCTTC. The encoded protein is CAIWTGHNEQFF.

Here the CDR3 DNA reads TGTGCCAGCTCACCGGACACCACAGGAACTAATGAAAAACTGTTTTTT. Amino acid sequence: CASSPDTTGTNEKLFF. The chain is built from TRBV18 and TRBJ1-4, with D possibly being TRBD1 (5 bases). Trimming took 3 bases from V and 1 from J, leaving 12 bases between them. The CDR3 extends over 16 amino acids. CDR1 is KGHSH, CDR2 LQKENI, per germline.

The V call is TRBV2, the J call TRBJ1-5; D perhaps matches TRBD1 (6 bases). This CDR3 is 15 amino acids long. CDR1 SNHLY and CDR2 FYNNEI come from the germline V gene. Trimming took off 6 bases at V and 3 bases at J, with 15 bases between the two ends. This chain's CDR3 is CASRNEQGFNQPQHF. Here the CDR3 DNA reads TGTGCCAGCAGGAACGAACAGGGATTCAATCAGCCCCAGCATTTT.

The chain has TRBV28 and TRBJ1-4; D is undetermined. V lost 6 bases to trimming and J lost 8 bases, with 19 bases between them. CDR3 length: 15 amino acids. Germline V gene sequence: CDR1 MDHEN, CDR2 SYDVKM. As DNA, the CDR3 is TGTGCCAGCAGCTACAAACCGGGAAATGCGGAAAAACTGTTTTTT. Amino acid sequence: CASSYKPGNAEKLFF.

The chain couples TRBV6-5 to TRBJ1-1; 9 bases map to TRBD1. The CDR3 is 13 amino acids. In germline, CDR1 is MNHEY, CDR2 SVGAGI. V trimming: 8 bases; J trimming: 7 bases; junction bases outside the gene matches: 8. CDR3 DNA sequence: TGTGCCAGCTTCCGGGACAGGGTGTTTGAAGCTTTCTTT. It is translated as CASFRDRVFEAFF.

The rearrangement uses TRBV28 and TRBJ2-7; 7 bases agree with TRBD2. Trimming at V came to 8 bases and at J to 4 bases, leaving 14 bases not matched to a gene. The CDR3 spans 15 residues. The V gene's germline CDR1 is MDHEN and CDR2 SYDVKM. The CDR3 sequence: CASGGGTPTNYEQYF. CDR3 sequence (DNA): TGTGCCAGCGGGGGGGGAACACCCACTAATTACGAGCAGTACTTC.

The chain has TRBV6-4 and TRBJ1-5; possibly TRBD1 for D (6 bases). The CDR3 runs 14 residues. Trimming stripped 6 bases from V and 3 bases from J, with 12 bases between. The germline gives CDR1 MRHNA, CDR2 SNTAGT. The CDR3 loop is CASSLTGINQPQHF. The CDR3 nucleotides read TGTGCCAGCAGCCTGACAGGTATCAATCAGCCCCAGCATTTT.

The chain couples TRBV28 to TRBJ1-2, with D unclear. The germline V and J ends were trimmed by 2 bases and 4 bases, with 8 bases remaining between them. Germline V CDR1 and CDR2: MDHEN, SYDVKM. The CDR3 contains 13 residues. CDR3 nucleotides: TGTGCCAGCAGTTTAGTACAGAGCTATGGCTACACCTTC. It codes for CASSLVQSYGYTF.

The chain recombines TRBV27 with TRBJ1-1; the match to TRBD1 covers 8 bases. The CDR3 is 15 residues long. Per the germline V gene, CDR1 is MNHEY and CDR2 is SMNVEV (reference sequence). The V segment lost 4 bases and the J segment 1 base; nucleotides outside the gene matches: 5. CDR3 residues: CASSSPGTGNTEAFF. The CDR3 bases are TGTGCCAGCAGTTCTCCGGGGACAGGGAACACTGAAGCTTTCTTT.

This clone appeared a single time. The chain links TRBV30 to TRBJ2-2; no clear D gene. The CDR3 extends over 12 amino acids. CDR1 and CDR2 from the germline V gene are GTSNPN and SVGIG (reference sequence). V lost 0 bases and J lost 7, with 6 bases in between. The CDR3 sequence is CAWSVRFGELFF. In DNA, the CDR3 is TGTGCCTGGAGTGTACGGTTCGGGGAGCTGTTTTTT.

The chain carries TRBV27 and TRBJ2-2, with 10 bases matching TRBD2. V shed 5 bases and J 4 bases; nucleotides not matched to a gene: 10. The CDR3 covers 17 residues. CDR1 MNHEY and CDR2 SMNVEV come from the germline V gene (reference sequence). As DNA, the CDR3 is TGTGCCAGCAGTCCGTATCTCCTAGCGGGAGTCACCGGGGAGCTGTTTTTT. Translation gives CASSPYLLAGVTGELFF.

The genes are TRBV28 and TRBJ1-1; 7 bases align to TRBD1. The ends lost 4 bases at V and 7 bases at J; junction bases unmatched: 3. The length of the CDR3 is 12 residues. CDR1 and CDR2 from the germline V gene are MDHEN and SYDVKM. The CDR3 loop reads CASSSYRGEAFF. The CDR3 DNA follows: TGTGCCAGCAGTTCATACAGGGGTGAAGCTTTCTTT. The full variable domain, with the rest looked up from reference TRBV28 and TRBJ1-1, is DVKVTQSSRYLVKRTGEKVFLECVQDMDHENMFWYRQDPGLGLRLIYFSYDVKMKEKGDIPEGYSVSREKKERFSLILESASTNQTSMYLCASSSYRGEAFFGQGTRLTVV.